The 22 T cell receptor beta chains listed next were all sequenced from one sample in a study of T cells in women clearing cervical HPV infection. Method: immunoSEQ multiplex PCR; TCRdb's copy keeps in-frame clones and lacks some. This repertoire comprises 25,000 to 35,000 clones; its ten largest clones make up approximately 4.5%. The sequencing sample was made of blood buffy coat. The receptors were gathered from a woman between 18 and 75 years old with a cervical HPV16 infection that either progressed to CIN3+ or cleared (not recorded which).

Comment on this clone: With the read ending 3 residues before the CDR3 end, the germline J gene is used to fill in that end. The J gene is TRBJ2-7, the V gene TRBV7-9; D gene unclear. Germline values: CDR1 SEHNR, CDR2 FQNEAQ (reference sequence). Deletions cut 1 base from V and 5 bases from J, with 12 bases between. The CDR3 has 14 amino acids. The sequenced part of the CDR3 DNA is TGTGCCAGCAGCTTAGAAGGGTATCCCCACGAG. Translated, it gives CASSLEGYPHE. The complete CDR3 reads CASSLEGYPHEQYF.

As concerns this clone: The observed sequence ends 3 residues before the CDR3 terminus, with the missing tail filled in from the germline J gene. The V and J genes are TRBV7-2 and TRBJ2-1, with 11 bases identical to TRBD2. In germline, CDR1 is SGHTA, CDR2 FQGNSA. After removal of 1 base from V and 4 bases from J, the junction contained 0 bases not matched to a gene. This CDR3 spans 15 amino acids. Partial CDR3 DNA: TGTGCCAGCAGCTTAGGGACTAGCGGGTACAATGAG. It translates to CASSLGTSGYNE. The complete CDR3 sequence is CASSLGTSGYNEQFF.

Regarding this clone: The CDR3 end falls 3 residues outside the read, so it is completed with the germline J gene. The chain has TRBV28 and TRBJ1-4; no clear D gene. The ends were cut back, 5 bases at V and 8 bases at J, with 18 bases in the middle. The CDR3 is made up of 15 amino acids. Germline CDR1 is MDHEN and CDR2 is SYDVKM. Incomplete CDR3 DNA: TGTGCCAGCAGTCCCCCGGTCGGGGTTCGCGAAAAA. It translates to CASSPPVGVREK. The complete CDR3 protein is CASSPPVGVREKLFF.

About this clone: The DNA ends 3 residues before the CDR3 does, and the rest of the CDR3 is filled in from the germline J gene. The rearrangement links TRBV29-1 to TRBJ1-2; 10 bases line up with TRBD1. The CDR3 sequence is 16 residues long. Trimming at V came to 1 base and at J to 7 bases, leaving 12 bases not matched to a gene. The germline V gene encodes CDR1 SQVTM and CDR2 ANQGSEA. The CDR3 sequence is CSVEGDRGGVIGGYTF. The covered CDR3 bases are TGCAGCGTTGAAGGGGACAGGGGAGGGGTAATCGGTGGC. Full variable domain (missing parts from reference TRBV29-1 and TRBJ1-2): SAVISQKPSRDICQRGTSLTIQCQVDSQVTMMFWYRQQPGQSLTLIATANQGSEATYESGFVIDKFPISRPNLTFSTLTVSNMSPEDSSIYLCSVEGDRGGVIGGYTFGSGTRLTVV.

With respect to this clone: The observed sequence ends 3 residues before the CDR3 terminus, with the missing tail filled in from the germline J gene. The rearrangement uses TRBV20-1 and TRBJ2-7; the match to TRBD2 covers 14 bases. Germline assignment: CDR1 DFQATT and CDR2 SNEGSKA (reference sequence). After removal of 6 bases from V and 5 bases from J, the junction contained 6 bases not matched to a gene. CDR3 length: 14 amino acids. CDR3 DNA (partial): TGCAGTGCGGGGGGACTAGCGGGAGCCCACGAG. Encoded protein: CSAGGLAGAHE. In full, the CDR3 is CSAGGLAGAHEQYF.

Details on this clone: The CDR3 end is not reached by the read, which stops 3 residues before it; the germline J gene fills it in. The J gene is TRBJ2-7, the V gene TRBV18, with D tentatively TRBD2 (6 bases). Trimming removed 2 bases from V and 2 bases from J, with 13 bases in between. Per the germline V gene, CDR1 is KGHSH and CDR2 is LQKENI. The CDR3 totals 15 residues. Partial CDR3 DNA: TGTGCCAGCTCACCAGAATGGCGGGGAACCTACGAG. Translation: CASSPEWRGTYE. The whole CDR3 is CASSPEWRGTYEQYF.

Notes on this clone: The junction and the germline gene differ at one end; a read error may be behind it. The read comes to an end 3 residues before the CDR3 does, leaving the germline J gene to fill in the end. The rearrangement joins TRBV4-2 to TRBJ2-3, with D unresolved. The germline V gene encodes CDR1 LGHNA and CDR2 YNFKEQ. The CDR3 covers 13 residues. This CDR3 is CASSPLTGDTQYF. CDR3 DNA, as far as it was read: TGCGCCAGCAGCCCCCTAACTGGTGATACG.

A remark on this clone: From the germline J gene comes the end of the CDR3, since the read stops 3 residues before it. This chain links TRBV6-4 with TRBJ2-3; TRBD2 is a possible D gene (6 bases). Trimming removed 3 bases from V and 1 base from J, with 11 bases in between. Germline V lookup: CDR1 MRHNA, CDR2 SNTAGT. The CDR3 is 15 amino acids. The CDR3: CASSEASDGTDTQYF. The CDR3 bases that were read are TGTGCCAGCAGTGAGGCTAGCGATGGCACAGATACG.

Regarding this clone: The CDR3 extends 3 residues past the end of the read, so its final part is completed from the germline J gene. This chain links TRBV19 with TRBJ2-1; D perhaps matches TRBD2 (6 bases). This CDR3 has 15 residues. Trimming left V 9 bases short and J 5 bases short, with 20 bases between. The germline V gene encodes CDR1 LNHDA and CDR2 SQIVND (reference sequence). The DNA read from the CDR3 is TGTGCCAGCCAGGGAGGCCTGAGAGCGAACAATGAG. It yields the protein CASQGGLRANNE. The full CDR3 protein reads CASQGGLRANNEQFF.

This chain's CDR3 is CASSPDRGGQETQYF. CDR3 bases read: TGTGCCAGTAGCCCGGACAGGGGAGGCCAAGAGACC. The rearrangement uses TRBV19 and TRBJ2-5; TRBD1 agrees at 9 bases. From the germline J gene comes the end of the CDR3, since the read stops 3 residues before it. Germline V CDR1 and CDR2: LNHDA, SQIVND (reference sequence). The V segment lost 6 bases and the J segment 1 base; nucleotides outside the gene matches: 6. This CDR3 has 15 amino acids.

Details on this clone: One end of the junction does not line up with germline, which may come from a read error. The observed sequence ends 3 residues before the CDR3 terminus, with the missing tail filled in from the germline J gene. The V call is TRBV4-2, the J call TRBJ1-2, with D uncertain. The germline CDR1 and CDR2 sequences are LGHNA and YNFKEQ. CDR3 length equals 13 residues. CDR3 bases read: TGCGCCAGCAGCCAAGAGCGCGGATATGGC. Translation gives CASSQERGYG. The entire CDR3 sequence reads CASSQERGYGYTF.

Regarding this clone: The read gets to within 3 residues of the CDR3 end, and the germline J gene fills in the rest. The chain couples TRBV5-6 to TRBJ1-2; TRBD1 aligns across 7 bases. This CDR3 is built from 14 residues. The germline V gene has CDR1 SGHDT and CDR2 YYEEEE. The V gene end was trimmed by 1 base and the J gene end by 4 bases; junction bases not matched to a gene: 4. The part of the CDR3 DNA that was read is TGTGCCAGCAGCTTGAGGGGGCTAACCTATGGC. Protein: CASSLRGLTYG. Given in full, the CDR3 is CASSLRGLTYGYTF. The whole variable domain, remainder taken from reference TRBV5-6 and TRBJ1-2, is DAGVTQSPTHLIKTRGQQVTLRCSPKSGHDTVSWYQQALGQGPQFIFQYYEEEERQRGNFPDRFSGHQFPNYSSELNVNALLLGDSALYLCASSLRGLTYGYTFGSGTRLTVV.

Notes on this clone: The read finishes 3 residues shy of the CDR3 end, and the germline J gene is used to complete it. The genes are TRBV30 and TRBJ1-2; 9 bases agree with TRBD1. Trimming removed 0 bases from V and 5 bases from J; junction bases left unmatched: 4. The CDR3 has 14 amino acids. Germline CDR1 reads GTSNPN; CDR2 reads SVGIG (reference sequence). CDR3 loop: CAWSVNRGPYGYTF. The CDR3 bases that were read are TGTGCCTGGAGTGTAAACAGGGGGCCATATGGC.

As concerns this clone: At the DNA level, this CDR3 is encoded by other sequences in the same sample as well. CDR3 bases read: TGTGCCTGGAGTGGGGCGCCCCAAGAGACC. This sequence encodes CAWSGAPQET. The full CDR3 protein is CAWSGAPQETQYF. The V and J genes are TRBV30 and TRBJ2-5; D call uncertain. The read halts 3 residues ahead of the CDR3 end, with the missing end drawn from the germline J gene. V was trimmed by 1 base and J by 1 base, leaving 7 bases between them. CDR1 is GTSNPN, CDR2 SVGIG, per germline (reference sequence). The CDR3 totals 13 residues.

The CDR3 bases that were read are TGCAGTGCCAAGACTAGCACAGATACG. Its translation is CSAKTSTDT. From start to end, the CDR3 is CSAKTSTDTQYF. This chain links TRBV20-1 with TRBJ2-3; no clear D. Read coverage stops 3 residues before the CDR3 terminus; the germline J gene supplies the remainder. The CDR3 is 12 amino acids. Deletions cut 6 bases from V and 0 bases from J, with 7 bases between. From germline, CDR1 is DFQATT and CDR2 SNEGSKA (reference sequence).

To note about this clone: Read coverage stops 3 residues before the CDR3 terminus; the germline J gene supplies the remainder. This rearrangement joins TRBV12-3 or TRBV12-4 to TRBJ1-1; D is uncertain. There are 12 residues in the CDR3. V lost 3 bases to trimming and J lost 5 bases, with 7 bases between them. The sequenced part of the CDR3 DNA is TGTGCCAGCAGTTTCACGGGGACTGAA. Translating it yields CASSFTGTE. The complete CDR3 reads CASSFTGTEAFF.

As for this clone: The sequence runs out 3 residues before the end of the CDR3; the remainder is reconstructed from the germline J gene. J is TRBJ2-5 and V is TRBV7-8; 9 bases agree with TRBD2. The CDR3 extends over 15 amino acids. CDR1 is SGHVS, CDR2 FQNEAQ, per germline. The sequenced part of the CDR3 DNA is TGTGCCAGCAGCCTGACCCGTCAGCGGGGGGAAACC. This translates into CASSLTRQRGET. The full CDR3 is CASSLTRQRGETQYF.

Note on this clone: The read ends 3 residues early relative to the CDR3; the germline J gene fills the gap. This chain links TRBV19 with TRBJ2-7, with a tentative D call TRBD2 (5 bases). V dropped 7 bases and J dropped 1 base, with 17 bases sitting between them. From germline, CDR1 is LNHDA and CDR2 SQIVND (reference sequence). This CDR3 comprises 15 residues. CDR3 bases read: TGTGCCAGTACCCGGGGAAGGTCTGGATCCTACGAG. Its protein is CASTRGRSGSYE. Given in full, the CDR3 is CASTRGRSGSYEQYF. Full variable domain (missing parts from reference TRBV19 and TRBJ2-7): DGGITQSPKYLFRKEGQNVTLSCEQNLNHDAMYWYRQDPGQGLRLIYYSQIVNDFQKGDIAEGYSVSREKKESFPLTVTSAQKNPTAFYLCASTRGRSGSYEQYFGPGTRLTVT.

On this clone itself: The read ends 3 residues shy of where the CDR3 ends; the end is completed using the germline J gene. The V call is TRBV19, the J call TRBJ2-2, with a weak D call TRBD2 (5 bases). With 3 bases removed from V and 2 bases from J, the gap between germline ends came to 10 bases. The CDR3 consists of 15 residues. The germline CDR1 and CDR2 sequences are LNHDA and SQIVND (reference sequence). The covered CDR3 bases are TGTGCCAGTAGTATGGGGAGCGGAAACACCGGGGAG. It encodes CASSMGSGNTGE. The CDR3 reads in full as CASSMGSGNTGELFF.

CDR3 in amino acids: CASSPSGQLNYGYTF. The sequenced part of the CDR3 DNA is TGTGCCAGCTCACCATCAGGACAGCTAAACTATGGC. The J gene is TRBJ1-2, the V gene TRBV18, with D possibly being TRBD1 (6 bases). The CDR3 goes on 3 residues after the read ends, and that part is filled in from the germline J gene. This CDR3 spans 15 amino acids. CDR1 is KGHSH, CDR2 LQKENI, per germline. Trimming pared 2 bases from V and 2 bases from J, leaving 12 bases between.

The part of the CDR3 DNA that was read is TGTGCCAGCGGTGGGGCGGGGGCGGGAGTAAGTAATGAG. It yields the protein CASGGAGAGVSNE. The whole CDR3 sequence is CASGGAGAGVSNEQFF. The chain carries TRBV2 and TRBJ2-1, with D tentatively TRBD2 (7 bases). Coverage ceases 3 residues before the CDR3 finishes, and the germline J gene fills in the end. The CDR3 length is 16 residues. CDR1 and CDR2 (germline): SNHLY, FYNNEI. Trimming cost V 8 bases and J 7 bases, with 24 bases left between them.

About this clone itself: Read sequence stops 3 residues before the CDR3 end, and the germline J gene provides the missing end. The chain joins TRBV5-1 to TRBJ2-7, with TRBD1 matching over 8 bases. CDR3 length: 14 residues. Germline CDR1 SGHRS, CDR2 YFSETQ. Trimming cost V 4 bases and J 4 bases; bases outside gene matches: 7. The CDR3 sequence: CASSTGQGFYEQYF. Incomplete CDR3 DNA: TGCGCCAGCAGCACTGGACAGGGTTTTTACGAG.